The 26 T cell receptor beta chains given below trace back to one sample, sequenced in a study of blood T cell repertoires in COVID-19. Data came from immunoSEQ multiplex PCR; TCRdb stores just in-frame clones and leaves some out. The sample includes about 260,000 clones, around four fifths of them seen just once. Sequencing used peripheral blood. The receptor set was obtained from a woman in her forties or fifties who had recovered from COVID-19.

The chain combines TRBV30 with TRBJ2-2, with a weak D call TRBD2 (6 bases). V was clipped by 0 bases and J by 5 bases, with 7 bases between them. The CDR3 runs to 13 residues. Per germline, CDR1 GTSNPN and CDR2 SVGIG (reference sequence). CDR3 protein: CAWSVEGTGELFF. In DNA, the CDR3 is TGTGCCTGGAGTGTGGAGGGTACCGGGGAGCTGTTTTTT.

This chain joins TRBV9 and TRBJ2-3, with D perhaps TRBD2 (5 bases). V was clipped by 2 bases and J by 4 bases, with 8 bases between them. The germline CDR1 and CDR2 sequences are SGDLS and YYNGEE. The CDR3 loop spans 13 amino acids. As DNA, the CDR3 is TGTGCCAGCAGCGTCGGACTTCCAGATACGCAGTATTTT. Its translation: CASSVGLPDTQYF.

The chain is built from TRBV18 and TRBJ1-2; a weak D match, TRBD1 (5 bases). Germline CDR1 KGHSH, CDR2 LQKENI. CDR3 length: 14 amino acids. The V end was cut by 3 bases, the J end by 4 bases, with 12 bases between. In nucleotides, the CDR3 is TGTGCCAGCTCACCCCCTGCGGGGCCCTATGGCTACACCTTC. Its protein is CASSPPAGPYGYTF.

The genes are TRBV6-1 and TRBJ1-5, with 7 positions matching TRBD1. CDR1 MNHNS and CDR2 SASEGT come from the germline V gene. The trim removed 1 base at V and 6 bases at J, leaving 3 bases unmatched. The CDR3 loop spans 14 amino acids. CDR3 bases: TGTGCCAGCAGTGAAGGGACAGGTCCTCAGCCCCAGCATTTT. This sequence encodes CASSEGTGPQPQHF.

The rearrangement joins TRBV11-2 to TRBJ2-7; 8 bases match TRBD1. CDR3 size: 18 residues. Trimming removed 2 bases from V and 2 bases from J; junction bases left unmatched: 14. The germline gives CDR1 SGHAT, CDR2 FQNNGV. The CDR3 nucleotides read TGTGCCAGCAGCTTACCTGCGTACGGACAGGGATCGACCTACGAGCAGTACTTC. It codes for CASSLPAYGQGSTYEQYF.

The chain is built from TRBV10-3 and TRBJ1-6, with 8 bases aligning to TRBD1. This CDR3 has 14 amino acids. Germline trimming cut 10 bases from V and 7 bases from J; bases unmatched to any gene: 9. Per germline, CDR1 ENHRY and CDR2 SYGVKD. CDR3 sequence reads: CASWTGLGNSPLHF. The CDR3 DNA follows: TGTGCCAGCTGGACAGGGCTAGGGAATTCACCCCTCCACTTT.

The V and J genes are TRBV29-1 and TRBJ2-5, with D unclear. CDR1 SQVTM and CDR2 ANQGSEA come from the germline V gene. Trimming took off 0 bases at V and 0 bases at J, with 11 bases between the two ends. CDR3 length: 15 residues. The CDR3 DNA sequence: TGCAGCGTTGAAGACCCGCACTCTAACCAAGAGACCCAGTACTTC. Protein: CSVEDPHSNQETQYF.

The rearrangement joins TRBV6-5 to TRBJ1-1; 9 bases line up with TRBD1. This CDR3 has 15 amino acids. Germline V gene sequence: CDR1 MNHEY, CDR2 SVGAGI. V trimming: 7 bases; J trimming: 4 bases; junction bases outside the gene matches: 10. CDR3 DNA: TGTGCCAGCACCCCGGGGGGACAGGGCGGCACTGAAGCTTTCTTT. This encodes CASTPGGQGGTEAFF.

The V gene is TRBV19, the J gene TRBJ2-1; 14 bases map to TRBD2. Germline V CDR1 and CDR2: LNHDA, SQIVND (reference sequence). This CDR3 region has 20 residues. V was pared by 4 bases and J by 7 bases, with 18 bases of the junction left unmatched. CDR3 sequence (DNA): TGTGCCAGTAGTAGAGATCCCGGGACTAGCGGGAGAAGTGGGGGGAATGAGCAGTTCTTC. Encoded protein: CASSRDPGTSGRSGGNEQFF.

The chain combines TRBV6-2 or TRBV6-3 with TRBJ1-5; the D gene is possibly TRBD1 (6 bases). Deletions cut 0 bases from V and 8 bases from J, with 20 bases between. CDR1 and CDR2 from the germline V gene are MNHEY and SVGEGT. This CDR3 is 17 amino acids long. The CDR3 loop reads CASSYSIGGSHGEPQHF. CDR3 DNA sequence: TGTGCCAGCAGTTACTCGATTGGGGGCAGCCACGGAGAGCCCCAGCATTTT.

On this clone: No DNA is shown, since the ends of the CDR3 on it are uncertain; the CDR3 is the one TCRdb lists. The V and J genes are TRBV6-2 or TRBV6-3 and TRBJ2-2; the table's D call, TRBD2, was not checked against the DNA. Germline CDR1 is MNHEY and CDR2 is SVGEGT. The CDR3 has 12 amino acids, counting both end residues. The CDR3: CASSMTSGSCFF.

This chain connects TRBV6-4 to TRBJ1-1; D unclear. From germline, CDR1 is MRHNA and CDR2 SNTAGT. V dropped 0 bases and J dropped 1 base, with 9 bases sitting between them. There are 15 residues in the CDR3. The CDR3 protein is CASSDSSSGNTEAFF. Written as DNA, the CDR3 is TGTGCCAGCAGTGACTCGAGTTCAGGGAACACTGAAGCTTTCTTT.

The chain uses TRBV11-2 and TRBJ2-5; D gene ambiguous. V shed 1 base and J shed 5 bases, with 17 bases lying between them. Germline V gene sequence: CDR1 SGHAT, CDR2 FQNNGV. The CDR3 contains 16 residues. The CDR3: CASSLGSLRNGETQYF. The CDR3, as DNA: TGTGCCAGCAGCTTAGGGAGTCTCCGTAACGGGGAGACCCAGTACTTC. Filled out from reference TRBV11-2 and TRBJ2-5, the complete variable domain reads EAGVAQSPRYKIIEKRQSVAFWCNPISGHATLYWYQQILGQGPKLLIQFQNNGVVDDSQLPKDRFSAERLKGVDSTLKIQPAKLEDSAVYLCASSLGSLRNGETQYFGPGTRLLVL.

The V call is TRBV6-6, the J call TRBJ2-2; D remains ambiguous. Per germline, CDR1 MNHNY and CDR2 SVGAGI (reference sequence). The CDR3 is made up of 11 amino acids. V dropped 4 bases and J dropped 6 bases, with 3 bases sitting between them. The CDR3 is CASSFSGELFF. The CDR3 bases are TGTGCCAGCAGTTTCTCCGGGGAGCTGTTTTTT.

The chain links TRBV7-2 to TRBJ2-4; 9 nucleotides align to TRBD2. The ends lost 0 bases at V and 8 bases at J; junction bases unmatched: 2. The CDR3 consists of 14 residues. The germline V gene encodes CDR1 SGHTA and CDR2 FQGNSA. The CDR3 spells CASSLAAGGDIQYF. Here the CDR3 DNA reads TGTGCCAGCAGCTTAGCGGCGGGGGGGGACATTCAGTACTTC.

This clone was observed a few times. The chain couples TRBV27 to TRBJ2-2; 7 nucleotides agree with TRBD1. The CDR3 has 15 amino acids. Germline V lookup: CDR1 MNHEY, CDR2 SMNVEV (reference sequence). Trimming took 5 bases from V and 3 from J; bases not matched to a gene: 6. CDR3 amino acids: CASSLYRGDTGELFF. DNA of the CDR3: TGTGCCAGCAGTCTATACAGGGGAGACACCGGGGAGCTGTTTTTT.

V usage is TRBV4-2 and J usage is TRBJ1-4; TRBD1 agrees at 8 bases. Germline V CDR1 and CDR2: LGHNA, YNFKEQ. After removal of 3 bases from V and 6 bases from J, the junction contained 6 bases not matched to a gene. The CDR3 consists of 15 residues. CDR3: CASSHPDRADEKLFF. CDR3 DNA sequence: TGTGCCAGCAGCCACCCGGACAGGGCAGATGAAAAACTGTTTTTT.

The chain carries TRBV19 and TRBJ1-6; a weak D match, TRBD1 (5 bases). Per germline, CDR1 LNHDA and CDR2 SQIVND (reference sequence). This CDR3 comprises 14 residues. The V end lost 6 bases, the J end lost 2 bases, and 8 bases lay between the germline ends. CDR3 sequence (DNA): TGTGCCAGTAGGGAGGGACCCTATAATTCACCCCTCCACTTT. Residues: CASREGPYNSPLHF.

This chain connects TRBV7-2 to TRBJ2-1; 12 bases map to TRBD2. With 5 bases clipped from V and 10 bases from J, the junction kept 6 bases outside the gene matches. The CDR3 contains 14 residues. The germline CDR1 and CDR2 sequences are SGHTA and FQGNSA. The CDR3 DNA reads as TGTGCCAGCAGCGAGACTAGCGGGAGTTTGGAGCAGTTCTTC. Protein sequence: CASSETSGSLEQFF.

This clone was counted a single time. The chain has TRBV7-3 and TRBJ2-7; unclear D gene. Trimming took off 2 bases at V and 4 bases at J, with 9 bases between the two ends. The V gene's germline CDR1 is SGHTA and CDR2 FQGTGA. The CDR3 covers 13 residues. The CDR3 nucleotides read TGTGCCAGCAGCTTAGCAAAGGAGTACGAGCAGTACTTC. It is translated as CASSLAKEYEQYF.

The chain joins TRBV9 to TRBJ2-1; a possible D gene is TRBD1 (7 bases). Germline CDR1 and CDR2: SGDLS and YYNGEE. Trimming took 0 bases from V and 3 from J, leaving 16 bases between them. The CDR3 length is 17 residues. CDR3 sequence reads: CASSVGLEGAFYNEQFF. The CDR3 DNA reads as TGTGCCAGCAGCGTAGGGTTGGAGGGGGCATTCTACAATGAGCAGTTCTTC.

The chain recombines TRBV6-5 with TRBJ2-7; 7 bases match TRBD1. The V gene's germline CDR1 is MNHEY and CDR2 SVGAGI. The length of the CDR3 is 12 residues. Trimming took 6 bases from V and 2 from J; bases not matched to a gene: 1. This chain's CDR3 is CASRDRAYEQYF. The CDR3 DNA reads TGTGCCAGCAGAGACAGGGCCTACGAGCAGTACTTC.

J is TRBJ1-4 and V is TRBV5-4; 7 positions agree with TRBD1. Germline CDR1 and CDR2: SGHNT and YYREEE (reference sequence). V dropped 0 bases and J dropped 5; count of bases not matched to a gene: 13. There are 18 residues in the CDR3. CDR3 sequence: CASSLATGRQMGNEKLFF. The CDR3 region has the DNA TGTGCCAGCAGCTTGGCGACAGGGAGGCAAATGGGGAATGAAAAACTGTTTTTT. The full variable domain, its missing parts supplied by reference TRBV5-4 and TRBJ1-4, is ETGVTQSPTHLIKTRGQQVTLRCSSQSGHNTVSWYQQALGQGPQFIFQYYREEENGRGNFPPRFSGLQFPNYSSELNVNALELDDSALYLCASSLATGRQMGNEKLFFGSGTQLSVL.

The rearrangement joins TRBV9 to TRBJ2-7, with 8 bases fitting TRBD1. Germline V gene data show CDR1 as SGDLS and CDR2 as YYNGEE. This CDR3 contains 13 residues. J was trimmed by 7 bases and V by 3 bases; bases with no gene match: 6. CDR3 region: CASSAQGAGEQYF. In DNA, the CDR3 is TGTGCCAGCAGCGCTCAGGGGGCTGGAGAGCAGTACTTC.

The chain combines TRBV29-1 with TRBJ2-7; the match to TRBD1 covers 9 bases. This CDR3 spans 12 amino acids. Germline CDR1 and CDR2: SQVTM and ANQGSEA. V lost 7 bases to trimming and J lost 9 bases; unmatched junction nucleotides: 10. As DNA, the CDR3 is TGCAGCGCCGGGGGACAGGGCCGCAGGCAGTACTTC. As protein: CSAGGQGRRQYF.

V is TRBV9 and J is TRBJ2-2; 8 nucleotides agree with TRBD2. The CDR3 is 16 residues long. V lost 6 bases, J lost 2 bases, and 9 bases stayed unmatched. Germline V lookup: CDR1 SGDLS, CDR2 YYNGEE. The CDR3 bases are TGTGCCAGCAACCAATTTAGCGGGAAAAACACCGGGGAGCTGTTTTTT. Translating gives CASNQFSGKNTGELFF.